This TCR beta chain was identified during a study of shared clonotypes between healthy human individuals. V was clipped by 2 bases and J by 4 bases, with 11 bases between them. Germline assignment: CDR1 MNHEY and CDR2 SMNVEV (reference sequence). The CDR3 is made up of 14 amino acids. Findings and limits, study-wide: Sorted-subset sequencing was shown by rarefaction to be incomplete despite large depth. Measured sharing among donors was expected to vary with sequencing depth.

In regard to this clone: The antigen is undetermined.

Under the authors' procedure: Filtering differed, since immunoSEQ gave only junction sequences and no quality scores. Measured with immunoSEQ multiplex PCR; TCRdb has only the in-frame clones, and not every one. Clonal size and the V and J genes are those of that table, whereas D and trimming came from the DNA. The sample has roughly 700,000 clones, 90% seen once. This chain uses TRBV27 with TRBJ1-2, with TRBD1 as a possible D gene (5 bases). Specimen: memory CD8+ T cells from PBMCs. Subset given: CD45RO+ cells pooled with CCR7-negative TemRA cells. The clonotype comes from a young man in good health. Some clones in this sample may be carry-over from other donors' samples. CDR3 DNA sequence: TGTGCCAGCAGTTTAACGAGGGACGCCTATGGCTACACCTTC. Translation gives CASSLTRDAYGYTF.